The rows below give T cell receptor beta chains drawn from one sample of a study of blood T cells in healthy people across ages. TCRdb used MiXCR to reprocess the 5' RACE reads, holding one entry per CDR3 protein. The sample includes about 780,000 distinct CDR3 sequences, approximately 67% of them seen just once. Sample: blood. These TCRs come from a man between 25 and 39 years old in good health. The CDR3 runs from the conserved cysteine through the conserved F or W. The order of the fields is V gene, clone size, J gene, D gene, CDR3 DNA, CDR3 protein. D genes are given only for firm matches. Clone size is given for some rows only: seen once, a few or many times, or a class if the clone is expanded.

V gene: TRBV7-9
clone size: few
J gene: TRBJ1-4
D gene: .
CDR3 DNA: TGTGCCAGCAGCCCTCACGGAGAAAAACTGTTTTTT
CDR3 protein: CASSPHGEKLFF

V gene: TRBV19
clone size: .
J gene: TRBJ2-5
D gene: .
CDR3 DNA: TGTGCCAGTGCCCGGAGGGGGACAAACCAAGAGACCCAGTACTTC
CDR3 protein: CASARRGTNQETQYF

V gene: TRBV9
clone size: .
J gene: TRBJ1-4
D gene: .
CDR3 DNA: TGTGCCAGCAGCCTCAACAGCCAAAATGAAAAACTGTTTTTT
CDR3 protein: CASSLNSQNEKLFF

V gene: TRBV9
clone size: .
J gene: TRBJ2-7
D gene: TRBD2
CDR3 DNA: TGTGCCAGCAGCGTTAGCGGGGGCGGGTCCGAGCAGTACTTC
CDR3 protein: CASSVSGGGSEQYF

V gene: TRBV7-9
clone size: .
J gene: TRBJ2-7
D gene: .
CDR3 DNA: TGTGCCAGCAGCGGGCGCAGGGCCACCTACGAGCAGTACTTC
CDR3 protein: CASSGRRATYEQYF

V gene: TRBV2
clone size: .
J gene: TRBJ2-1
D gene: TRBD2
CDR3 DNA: TGTGCCAGCAGTGAGGAGACTAGCCCGTACCAAGAGACCCAGTTCTTC
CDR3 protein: CASSEETSPYQETQFF

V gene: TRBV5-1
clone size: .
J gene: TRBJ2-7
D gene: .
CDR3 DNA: TGCGCCAGCAGGGACAGAGACTCCAGCTCCTACGAGCAGTACTTC
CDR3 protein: CASRDRDSSSYEQYF

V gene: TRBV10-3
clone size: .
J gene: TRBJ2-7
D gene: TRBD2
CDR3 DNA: TGTGCCATCAGTCCCGGGACTAGCGGGGGCTCCTACGAGCAGTACTTC
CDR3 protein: CAISPGTSGGSYEQYF

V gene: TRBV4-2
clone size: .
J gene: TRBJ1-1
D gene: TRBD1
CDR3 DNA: TGTGCCAGCAGCCATTCGACAGGGCAACATGAAGCTTTCTTT
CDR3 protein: CASSHSTGQHEAFF

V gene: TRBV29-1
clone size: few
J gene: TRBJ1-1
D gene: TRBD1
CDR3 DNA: TGCAGCGTAAAGGGGGCGAGGGGGACTGAAGCTTTCTTT
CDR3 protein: CSVKGARGTEAFF

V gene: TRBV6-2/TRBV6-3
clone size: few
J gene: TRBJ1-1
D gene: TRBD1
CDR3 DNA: TGTGCCAGCAAGCGACAGGGCGTAAACACTGAAGCTTTCTTT
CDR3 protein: CASKRQGVNTEAFF

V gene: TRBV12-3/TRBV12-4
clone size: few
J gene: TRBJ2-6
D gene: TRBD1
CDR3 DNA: TGTGCCAGCAGTGTAACCAGGGGGAGAATTAGCTCTGGGGCCAACGTCCTGACTTTC
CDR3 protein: CASSVTRGRISSGANVLTF

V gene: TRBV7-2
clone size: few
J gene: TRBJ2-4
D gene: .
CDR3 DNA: TGTGCCAGCAGCTCCGGGCGTACAGGAGGCCTAGCCAAAAACATTCAGTACTTC
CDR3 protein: CASSSGRTGGLAKNIQYF

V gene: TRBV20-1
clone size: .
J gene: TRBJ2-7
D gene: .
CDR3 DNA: TGCAGTGCCCCCAGCAGTACCTACAATGAGCAGTACTTC
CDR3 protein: CSAPSSTYNEQYF

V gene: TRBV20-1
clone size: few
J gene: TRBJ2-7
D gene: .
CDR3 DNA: TGCAGTGCGAGGCCCCTGCCAAGGTACGACGAGCAGTACTTC
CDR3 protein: CSARPLPRYDEQYF

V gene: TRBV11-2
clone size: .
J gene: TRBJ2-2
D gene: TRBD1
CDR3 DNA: TGTGCCAGCAGACTGGGGACAGGGGGCGGCACCGGGGAGCTGTTTTTT
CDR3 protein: CASRLGTGGGTGELFF

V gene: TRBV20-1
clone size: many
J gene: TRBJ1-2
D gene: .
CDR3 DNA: TGCAGTGCTAGAGAAGCAGGGGAGAACTATGGCTACACCTTC
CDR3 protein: CSAREAGENYGYTF

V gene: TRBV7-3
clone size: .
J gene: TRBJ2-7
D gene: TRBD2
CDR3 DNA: TGTGCCAGCAGCTCTAGCGGGGGGCTCGCCTACGAGCAGTACTTC
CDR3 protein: CASSSSGGLAYEQYF

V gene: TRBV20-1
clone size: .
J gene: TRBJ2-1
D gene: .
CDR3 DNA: TGCAGTGCCACCGCTGAGTCCTATCTGCATGAGCAGTTCTTC
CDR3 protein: CSATAESYLHEQFF

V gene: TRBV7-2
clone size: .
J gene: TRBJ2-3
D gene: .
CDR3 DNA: TGTGCCAGCAGCCCCCAATCCAGCGATACGCAGTATTTT
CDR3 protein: CASSPQSSDTQYF

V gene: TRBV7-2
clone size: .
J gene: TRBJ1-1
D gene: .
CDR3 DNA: TGTGCCAGCAGCTTTATAAGGGACACTGAAGCTTTCTTT
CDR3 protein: CASSFIRDTEAFF

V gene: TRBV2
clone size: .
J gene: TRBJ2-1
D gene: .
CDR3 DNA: TGTGCCACCAAGGACTTTTCCTTAGGCAATGAGCAGTTCTTC
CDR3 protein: CATKDFSLGNEQFF

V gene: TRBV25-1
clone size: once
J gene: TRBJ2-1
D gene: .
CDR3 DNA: TGTGCCAGCAGTGTTTTAGCTGAGCAGTTCTTC
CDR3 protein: CASSVLAEQFF

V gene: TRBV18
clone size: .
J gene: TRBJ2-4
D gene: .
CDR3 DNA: TGTGCCAGCTCACCGCGTCGCGAGGGGGCCAAAAACATTCAGTACTTC
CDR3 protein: CASSPRREGAKNIQYF

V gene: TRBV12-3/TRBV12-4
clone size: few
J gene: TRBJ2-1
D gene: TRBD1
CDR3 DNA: TGTGCCAGCAGTGGGACAGGGGGCTGGCATGAGCAGTTCTTC
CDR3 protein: CASSGTGGWHEQFF

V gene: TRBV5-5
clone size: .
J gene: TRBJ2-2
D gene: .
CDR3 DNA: TGTGCCAGCAGACCGATCAACACCGGGGAGCTGTTTTTT
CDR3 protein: CASRPINTGELFF

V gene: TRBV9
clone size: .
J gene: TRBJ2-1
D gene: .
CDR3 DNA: TGTGCCACCGCCCTCAGTCCTTTGACCGATGAGCAGTTCTTC
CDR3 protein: CATALSPLTDEQFF

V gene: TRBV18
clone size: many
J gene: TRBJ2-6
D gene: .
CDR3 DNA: TGTGCCAGCTCACCATCGGCTAGACAGTTCTCTGGGGCCAACGTCCTGACTTTC
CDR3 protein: CASSPSARQFSGANVLTF

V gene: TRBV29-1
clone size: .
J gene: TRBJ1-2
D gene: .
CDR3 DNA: TGCAGCGCAGTCCAGGGTTATGGCTACACCTTC
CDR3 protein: CSAVQGYGYTF

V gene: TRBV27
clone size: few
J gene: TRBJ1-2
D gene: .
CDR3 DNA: TGTGCCAGCGGGCTATCCGGGACCACCCGAGGACACGGCTACACCTTC
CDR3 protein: CASGLSGTTRGHGYTF

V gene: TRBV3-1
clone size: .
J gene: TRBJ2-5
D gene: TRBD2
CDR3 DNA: TGTGCCAGCAGCATACTAGCGGGTCAAGAGACCCAGTACTTC
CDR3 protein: CASSILAGQETQYF

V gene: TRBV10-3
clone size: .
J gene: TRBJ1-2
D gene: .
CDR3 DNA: TGTGCCATCAGGGAGGCTCCAGGGAACTATGGCTACACCTTC
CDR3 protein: CAIREAPGNYGYTF

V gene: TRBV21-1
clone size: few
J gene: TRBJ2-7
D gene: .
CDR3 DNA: TGTGCCAGCAGCAAAGATAAGGGGGACTGCGAGCAGTACTTC
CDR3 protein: CASSKDKGDCEQYF

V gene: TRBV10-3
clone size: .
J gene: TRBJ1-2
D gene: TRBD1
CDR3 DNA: TGTGCCATCAGGGGACAGGGGAGTGGCTACACCTTC
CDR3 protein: CAIRGQGSGYTF

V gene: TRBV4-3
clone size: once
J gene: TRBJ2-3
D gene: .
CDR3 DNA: TGCGCCAGCAGCCAAGCTGGCCGGGCGAGGACAGATACGCAGTATTTT
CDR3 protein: CASSQAGRARTDTQYF

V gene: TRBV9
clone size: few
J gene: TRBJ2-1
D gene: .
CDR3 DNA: TGTGCCAGCAGCGCCGTCATGTACAATGAGCAGTTCTTC
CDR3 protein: CASSAVMYNEQFF

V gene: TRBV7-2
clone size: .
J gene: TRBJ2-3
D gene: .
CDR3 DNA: TGTGCCAGCAGCTTAGAACGGGGCCCCCACACAGATACGCAGTATTTT
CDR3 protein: CASSLERGPHTDTQYF

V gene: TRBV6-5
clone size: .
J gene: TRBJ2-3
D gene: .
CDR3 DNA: TGTGCCAGTAGTCCCCAGGGGGGCTATACAGATACGCAGTATTTT
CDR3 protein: CASSPQGGYTDTQYF

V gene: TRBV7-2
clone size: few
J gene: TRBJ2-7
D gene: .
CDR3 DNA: TGTGCCAGCAGCTTACAGACAGCCCCCTTGGACGAGCAGTACTTC
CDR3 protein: CASSLQTAPLDEQYF

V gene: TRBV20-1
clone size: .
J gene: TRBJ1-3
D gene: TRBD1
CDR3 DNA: TGCAGTGCCCCCAATCCAGGGACAGGGTTTGGAAACACCATATATTTT
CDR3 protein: CSAPNPGTGFGNTIYF

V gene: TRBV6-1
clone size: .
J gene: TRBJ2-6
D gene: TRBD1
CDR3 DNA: TGTGCCAGCAGTGAACAGGGGGCCCCCTCTGGGGCCAACGTCCTGACTTTC
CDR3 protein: CASSEQGAPSGANVLTF